This T cell receptor beta chain was identified in a study of siplizumab effects on memory and regulatory T cells. With regard to this clone: Its antigen is unknown.

Produced via immunoSEQ multiplex PCR; TCRdb's table is partial and in-frame only. The sample carries fewer than 120,000 clones, roughly 92% recorded once. General study points: Proliferating clones, CD4+ or CD8+, lacked an assignable naive or memory phenotype in roughly 80-97% of cases. Proliferating siplizumab-culture Treg suppressive function went unconfirmed. Apparently more diverse than memory cells, naive T cells also seemed major alloresponse contributors.

The sequence derives from a human donor in good health. Sequenced input: CD4+ T cells sorted from blood.

The CDR3 coding sequence is TGTGCCACCAGCAGAGATCCTAGCGGGGACAGCACCGGGGAGCTGTTTTTT. The encoded protein is CATSRDPSGDSTGELFF. The chain links TRBV15 to TRBJ2-2; TRBD2 aligns across 9 bases. V lost 0 bases and J lost 4; bases outside the gene matches: 6. CDR1 is LNHNV and CDR2 is YYDKDF in the germline V gene (reference sequence). The CDR3 consists of 17 residues.